The present T cell receptor beta chain was sequenced within a study of blood T cells in healthy people across ages. This clonotype came up once. The junction departs from germline at one end; a sequencing error may be responsible. Primers used in a second PCR of about 7 to 12 cycles were a sample-barcoded 5' primer and a J-beta primer mix. The authors tagged each cDNA molecule using a template-switch adaptor with 12 random nucleotides. Using its own MiXCR run on the 5' RACE reads, TCRdb lists one record per CDR3 protein. Among about a million distinct CDR3 sequences listed, roughly half were seen once. Germline assignment: CDR1 SGHTA and CDR2 FQGNSA. CDR3 length equals 13 residues.

The V and J genes are TRBV7-2 and TRBJ2-5, with D tentatively TRBD1 (6 bases). Sequences were obtained from blood. This sequence originates from a woman between 55 and 75 years old in good health. The CDR3, as DNA: TGTGCCTGCAGCACAAACACAGGGGAGACCCAGTACTTC. Translating gives CACSTNTGETQYF.